A selection of T cell receptor beta chains follows, all from one sample in a study of shared clonotypes between healthy human individuals. The data were produced by immunoSEQ multiplex PCR, yet TCRdb's version contains in-frame clones alone and is incomplete. This table holds around 510,000 clones, approximately 95% found once. The sample taken for sequencing was naive CD4+ T cells sorted from blood. These receptors all come from a woman aged 25 to 39 in good health. Each CDR3 is given with its conserved first and last residue. D genes are given only for firm matches. Size is omitted from some rows. Given values are once, few, many or a class for expanded clones.

D gene	V gene	CDR3 length	clone size	J gene	CDR3 DNA	CDR3 protein
NA	TRBV6-1	15	NA	TRBJ1-1	TGTGCCAGCAGTGTAGGGGGACGGACGAACACTGAAGCTTTCTTT	CASSVGGRTNTEAFF
NA	TRBV28	15	NA	TRBJ2-5	TGTGCCACCAGCCCTCCGTATGGGCTCCAAGAGACCCAGTACTTC	CATSPPYGLQETQYF
NA	TRBV7-9	15	NA	TRBJ2-3	TGTGCCAGCAGCTCTCCAGTAATAAGCACAGATACGCAGTATTTT	CASSSPVISTDTQYF
NA	TRBV29-1	14	NA	TRBJ2-4	TGCAGCGTTGTTGGGGGGATTGAGGGTAACATTCAGTACTTC	CSVVGGIEGNIQYF
TRBD2	TRBV9	13	NA	TRBJ2-7	TGTGCCAGCAGCGGTAGCGGGGACTACGAGCAGTACTTC	CASSGSGDYEQYF
TRBD2	TRBV7-2	20	NA	TRBJ2-3	TGTGCCAGCAGCCTAGCGGGCGGGTTTGGGACTACTTCCCGGGGATATACGCAGTATTTT	CASSLAGGFGTTSRGYTQYF
TRBD1	TRBV29-1	14	NA	TRBJ2-5	TGCAGCGTTGAAGGGGACAGGGGGCAAGAGACCCAGTACTTC	CSVEGDRGQETQYF
TRBD1	TRBV6-1	14	once	TRBJ2-7	TGTGCCAGCACGACCGGGACAGGGCCCTACGAGCAGTACTTC	CASTTGTGPYEQYF
NA	TRBV6-6	12	NA	TRBJ2-7	TGTGCCAGCAGTCTCACAGGGAATAGGCAGTACTTC	CASSLTGNRQYF
NA	TRBV2	14	NA	TRBJ2-7	TGTGCCAGCAGTGAATTAGGGGATCAGTACGAGCAGTACTTC	CASSELGDQYEQYF
TRBD2	TRBV5-1	16	NA	TRBJ2-3	TGCGCCAGCAGTTCGGGACTAGCGGGAGCGACAGATACGCAGTATTTT	CASSSGLAGATDTQYF
NA	TRBV5-1	15	once	TRBJ2-3	TGCGCCAGCAGCTTGGCCACGACAGACACAGATACGCAGTATTTT	CASSLATTDTDTQYF
NA	TRBV27	15	NA	TRBJ1-6	TGTGCCAGCAGTTTAAATGGGCAGGGCTGGTCACCCCTCCACTTT	CASSLNGQGWSPLHF
TRBD2	TRBV23-1	16	NA	TRBJ2-1	TGCGCCAGCAGTCAAAACCTAGCGGGAGATCCCAATGAGCAGTTCTTC	CASSQNLAGDPNEQFF
TRBD2	TRBV6-6	13	NA	TRBJ2-7	TGTGCCAGCAGACTAGCGGGCGTCTACGAGCAGTACTTC	CASRLAGVYEQYF
TRBD2	TRBV9	17	NA	TRBJ2-4	TGTGCCAGCAGCGTAGGAGCTAGCGGGACGGCACTGAACATTCAGTACTTC	CASSVGASGTALNIQYF
NA	TRBV6-6	14	NA	TRBJ2-7	TGTGCCAGCAGTTACGACCCCTTATGGACCGAGCAGTACTTC	CASSYDPLWTEQYF
NA	TRBV20-1	11	NA	TRBJ1-1	TGCAGTGGTGAAGAACAGGCTGGAGCTTTCTTT	CSGEEQAGAFF
NA	TRBV29-1	12	NA	TRBJ2-5	TGCAGCGTAGGACTGTGGGGGGAGACCCAGTACTTC	CSVGLWGETQYF
TRBD1	TRBV28	14	NA	TRBJ1-4	TGTGCCAGCAGCATCGGACAGGGGCAGGAAAAACTGTTTTTT	CASSIGQGQEKLFF
NA	TRBV29-1	13	NA	TRBJ1-5	TGCAGCGTTGAAGACGGGCGCAATCAGCCCCAGCATTTT	CSVEDGRNQPQHF
TRBD2	TRBV6-6	16	NA	TRBJ2-2	TGTGCCAGCAGTCCATTCGGGGGGACGAACACCGGGGAGCTGTTTTTT	CASSPFGGTNTGELFF